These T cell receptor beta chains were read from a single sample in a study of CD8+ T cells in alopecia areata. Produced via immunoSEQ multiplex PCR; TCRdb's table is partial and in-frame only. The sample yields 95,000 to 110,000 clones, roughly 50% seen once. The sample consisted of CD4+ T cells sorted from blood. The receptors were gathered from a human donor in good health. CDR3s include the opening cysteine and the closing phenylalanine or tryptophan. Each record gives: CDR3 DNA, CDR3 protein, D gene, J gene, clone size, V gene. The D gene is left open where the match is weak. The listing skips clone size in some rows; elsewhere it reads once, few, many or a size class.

CDR3nt: TGTGCCAACAGCCCTCAAGACAGGGGTTATTCACCCCTCCACTTT
CDR3aa: CANSPQDRGYSPLHF
d_gene: TRBD1
j_gene: TRBJ1-6
abundance: few
v_gene: TRBV2

CDR3nt: TGTGCCAGCTCACCTCCGGGGGAAGCCTCTGGAAACACCATATATTTT
CDR3aa: CASSPPGEASGNTIYF
d_gene: NA
j_gene: TRBJ1-3
abundance: NA
v_gene: TRBV18

CDR3nt: TGTGCCAGCAGTGAAAAGGGACAGGGGGATGGTGAGCAGTTCTTC
CDR3aa: CASSEKGQGDGEQFF
d_gene: TRBD1
j_gene: TRBJ2-1
abundance: few
v_gene: TRBV2

CDR3nt: TGTGCCAGCAGCTTAGAGGATAGGGATTCGGAAGATACGCAGTATTTT
CDR3aa: CASSLEDRDSEDTQYF
d_gene: NA
j_gene: TRBJ2-3
abundance: NA
v_gene: TRBV7-9

CDR3nt: TGTGCCAGCAGCCCTACACGGGCCAGGTCGTACGAGCAGTACTTC
CDR3aa: CASSPTRARSYEQYF
d_gene: NA
j_gene: TRBJ2-7
abundance: NA
v_gene: TRBV7-8

CDR3nt: TGTGCCAGCAGTCTTCAGGGTGGGGGTAGCACAGATACGCAGTATTTT
CDR3aa: CASSLQGGGSTDTQYF
d_gene: NA
j_gene: TRBJ2-3
abundance: NA
v_gene: TRBV25-1

CDR3nt: TGCAGCGTTGAGGGGGTCCTTACAGATACGCAGTATTTT
CDR3aa: CSVEGVLTDTQYF
d_gene: NA
j_gene: TRBJ2-3
abundance: NA
v_gene: TRBV29-1

CDR3nt: TGTGCCAGCAGCACGACTAGCGGATACTCCTACGAGCAGTACTTC
CDR3aa: CASSTTSGYSYEQYF
d_gene: TRBD2
j_gene: TRBJ2-7
abundance: few
v_gene: TRBV7-2

CDR3nt: TGTGCCAGTAGACAGGATAGCTGGGCCAACGTCCTGACTTTC
CDR3aa: CASRQDSWANVLTF
d_gene: NA
j_gene: TRBJ2-6
abundance: NA
v_gene: TRBV19

CDR3nt: TGTGCCTTTCGGGACAGGGGGAACTATGGCTACACCTTC
CDR3aa: CAFRDRGNYGYTF
d_gene: TRBD1
j_gene: TRBJ1-2
abundance: NA
v_gene: TRBV30

CDR3nt: TGTGCCAGCAGTGAACGGGGGGATGGCTACACCTTC
CDR3aa: CASSERGDGYTF
d_gene: NA
j_gene: TRBJ1-2
abundance: NA
v_gene: TRBV25-1

CDR3nt: TGTGCCTTGACGTCCGGGGGGATCTCCTACAATGAGCAGTTCTTC
CDR3aa: CALTSGGISYNEQFF
d_gene: TRBD2
j_gene: TRBJ2-1
abundance: NA
v_gene: TRBV30

CDR3nt: TGTGCCAGCAGCCCAAACCCGCAGGAGTACAATGAGCAGTTCTTC
CDR3aa: CASSPNPQEYNEQFF
d_gene: NA
j_gene: TRBJ2-1
abundance: NA
v_gene: TRBV11-2

CDR3nt: TGCGCCAGCAGCCAATTCCTTCCCAGGACGAGCACAGATACGCAGTATTTT
CDR3aa: CASSQFLPRTSTDTQYF
d_gene: NA
j_gene: TRBJ2-3
abundance: NA
v_gene: TRBV4-1

CDR3nt: TGCAGCGTTCGACTAGCGGGGGACTTATACAATGAGCAGTTCTTC
CDR3aa: CSVRLAGDLYNEQFF
d_gene: TRBD2
j_gene: TRBJ2-1
abundance: NA
v_gene: TRBV29-1

CDR3nt: TGTGCCGTCGGGAAGTGGTCAGATACGCAGTATTTT
CDR3aa: CAVGKWSDTQYF
d_gene: NA
j_gene: TRBJ2-3
abundance: NA
v_gene: TRBV6-6

CDR3nt: TGCAGCGTTGGGGTAGGAGGGACTGAAGCTTTCTTT
CDR3aa: CSVGVGGTEAFF
d_gene: NA
j_gene: TRBJ1-1
abundance: few
v_gene: TRBV29-1

CDR3nt: TGCGCCAGCAGCTTCTTGGAGGAGACCCAGTACTTC
CDR3aa: CASSFLEETQYF
d_gene: NA
j_gene: TRBJ2-5
abundance: NA
v_gene: TRBV5-1

CDR3nt: TGTGCCAGCAGCCAGGAGAGGGACAAAAATGAAAAACTGTTTTTT
CDR3aa: CASSQERDKNEKLFF
d_gene: NA
j_gene: TRBJ1-4
abundance: NA
v_gene: TRBV4-2

CDR3nt: TGTGCCAGCAGCCCAGGGGTTGCTAACTATGGCTACACCTTC
CDR3aa: CASSPGVANYGYTF
d_gene: NA
j_gene: TRBJ1-2
abundance: NA
v_gene: TRBV27

CDR3nt: TGTGCCAGTAGTACTTATCACAGGGTTGGGAGCTATGGCTACACCTTC
CDR3aa: CASSTYHRVGSYGYTF
d_gene: NA
j_gene: TRBJ1-2
abundance: NA
v_gene: TRBV19

CDR3nt: TGCAGCGTTGACGCCCTGGGACAGAACACCGGGGAGCTGTTTTTT
CDR3aa: CSVDALGQNTGELFF
d_gene: NA
j_gene: TRBJ2-2
abundance: NA
v_gene: TRBV29-1

CDR3nt: TGTGCCAGCAGCTTAGCGGCCACCCGGGAGACCCAGTACTTC
CDR3aa: CASSLAATRETQYF
d_gene: NA
j_gene: TRBJ2-5
abundance: few
v_gene: TRBV7-2

CDR3nt: TGCAGCGTTGCGCGTCGACAGGCTGAGGGAGAAGGCTACACCTTC
CDR3aa: CSVARRQAEGEGYTF
d_gene: NA
j_gene: TRBJ1-2
abundance: NA
v_gene: TRBV29-1

CDR3nt: TGCAGCGTGGGGTGGCGGTTGGGGCGCGAGCAGTACTTC
CDR3aa: CSVGWRLGREQYF
d_gene: NA
j_gene: TRBJ2-7
abundance: NA
v_gene: TRBV29-1

CDR3nt: TGTGCCAGCAGTTTAGGCGGTAGCCATCAGCCCCAGCATTTT
CDR3aa: CASSLGGSHQPQHF
d_gene: NA
j_gene: TRBJ1-5
abundance: few
v_gene: TRBV28

CDR3nt: TGTGCCAGCAGGTCGACGGCGACAGGGGGGGACTATGGCTACACCTTC
CDR3aa: CASRSTATGGDYGYTF
d_gene: TRBD1
j_gene: TRBJ1-2
abundance: few
v_gene: TRBV9

CDR3nt: TGCAGCGTCGACGAGACTAGGTCTGGAGAGACCCAGTACTTC
CDR3aa: CSVDETRSGETQYF
d_gene: NA
j_gene: TRBJ2-5
abundance: few
v_gene: TRBV29-1

CDR3nt: TGTGCCAGCTCACCGGCGGCAGTGCGAGCTAACTATGGCTACACCTTC
CDR3aa: CASSPAAVRANYGYTF
d_gene: NA
j_gene: TRBJ1-2
abundance: few
v_gene: TRBV18

CDR3nt: TGTGCCAGCAGGGGACAGGGGGGGAATCAGCCCCAGCATTTT
CDR3aa: CASRGQGGNQPQHF
d_gene: TRBD1
j_gene: TRBJ1-5
abundance: few
v_gene: TRBV6-6

CDR3nt: TGTGCCAGCAGTTACTCACCAGGACAGCGGCAATACACCTTC
CDR3aa: CASSYSPGQRQYTF
d_gene: NA
j_gene: TRBJ1-2
abundance: few
v_gene: TRBV6-5

CDR3nt: TGTGCCAGCAGTGGACAACAGGGGCCAGGCACAGATACGCAGTATTTT
CDR3aa: CASSGQQGPGTDTQYF
d_gene: TRBD1
j_gene: TRBJ2-3
abundance: few
v_gene: TRBV6-6

CDR3nt: TGTGCCAGCAGTTTATTGGACCGCTCCCTCTATGGCTACACCTTC
CDR3aa: CASSLLDRSLYGYTF
d_gene: NA
j_gene: TRBJ1-2
abundance: NA
v_gene: TRBV27

CDR3nt: TGTGCCAGCTCACGGTCCCCCAGCAATCAGCCCCAGCATTTT
CDR3aa: CASSRSPSNQPQHF
d_gene: NA
j_gene: TRBJ1-5
abundance: few
v_gene: TRBV18

CDR3nt: TGCGCCAGCAGCCAAGATTTAGCGACTAGCGGAAGCACAGATACGCAGTATTTT
CDR3aa: CASSQDLATSGSTDTQYF
d_gene: TRBD2
j_gene: TRBJ2-3
abundance: few
v_gene: TRBV4-3

CDR3nt: TGTGCCAGCAGCGAGGACGGCTATGGCTACACCTTC
CDR3aa: CASSEDGYGYTF
d_gene: NA
j_gene: TRBJ1-2
abundance: NA
v_gene: TRBV7-9

CDR3nt: TGCACCTCGAGGGGGGGACGTAAAGCGAACACCGGGGAGCTGTTTTTT
CDR3aa: CTSRGGRKANTGELFF
d_gene: NA
j_gene: TRBJ2-2
abundance: many
v_gene: TRBV29-1

CDR3nt: TGTGCCAGCAGTGCACAGGGCTCCTACAATGAGCAGTTCTTC
CDR3aa: CASSAQGSYNEQFF
d_gene: NA
j_gene: TRBJ2-1
abundance: NA
v_gene: TRBV25-1

CDR3nt: TGTGCCTGGAGTTCCGCGGGACACCTGAACACTGAAGCTTTCTTT
CDR3aa: CAWSSAGHLNTEAFF
d_gene: NA
j_gene: TRBJ1-1
abundance: NA
v_gene: TRBV30

CDR3nt: TGTGCCAGCAGTGATACTAGCGGGGGAATAGATACGCAGTATTTT
CDR3aa: CASSDTSGGIDTQYF
d_gene: TRBD2
j_gene: TRBJ2-3
abundance: few
v_gene: TRBV2

CDR3nt: TGTGCCAGCAGCTTAGGAGGGTTCAATCAGCCCCAGCATTTT
CDR3aa: CASSLGGFNQPQHF
d_gene: NA
j_gene: TRBJ1-5
abundance: NA
v_gene: TRBV7-8

CDR3nt: TGTGCCAGCAGCGATAGACAGCGTGAGGATTCACCCCTCCACTTT
CDR3aa: CASSDRQREDSPLHF
d_gene: NA
j_gene: TRBJ1-6
abundance: NA
v_gene: TRBV5-5

CDR3nt: TGTGCCAGCAGTGCACAGGGAGCTGGCTACACCTTC
CDR3aa: CASSAQGAGYTF
d_gene: NA
j_gene: TRBJ1-2
abundance: NA
v_gene: TRBV25-1

CDR3nt: TGCAGCGTGCGATTAGACAGGATCCAAAGCGAAAAACTGTTTTTT
CDR3aa: CSVRLDRIQSEKLFF
d_gene: NA
j_gene: TRBJ1-4
abundance: once
v_gene: TRBV29-1

CDR3nt: TGTGCCAGCACCCCGCGGGGGACAGCTGACCACGAGCAGTACTTC
CDR3aa: CASTPRGTADHEQYF
d_gene: NA
j_gene: TRBJ2-7
abundance: NA
v_gene: TRBV28

CDR3nt: TGCAGCGTTCGCAGAAAACACACAGATACGCAGTATTTT
CDR3aa: CSVRRKHTDTQYF
d_gene: NA
j_gene: TRBJ2-3
abundance: once
v_gene: TRBV29-1

CDR3nt: TGTGCCAGCAGCGCGCGACAGGGCCACACTGAAGCTTTCTTT
CDR3aa: CASSARQGHTEAFF
d_gene: TRBD1
j_gene: TRBJ1-1
abundance: NA
v_gene: TRBV7-6

CDR3nt: TGTGCCAGCAGCATGGGTCCTTCAGCGGGGGCCAACGTCCTGACTTTC
CDR3aa: CASSMGPSAGANVLTF
d_gene: NA
j_gene: TRBJ2-6
abundance: NA
v_gene: TRBV11-2

CDR3nt: TGTGCCAGCACCACTGGCGCCGGGACAGGGGGAGATACGCAGTATTTT
CDR3aa: CASTTGAGTGGDTQYF
d_gene: TRBD1
j_gene: TRBJ2-3
abundance: NA
v_gene: TRBV5-5

CDR3nt: TGTGCCAGCAGTTTATTCGTGGCCAGCAATCAGCCCCAGCATTTT
CDR3aa: CASSLFVASNQPQHF
d_gene: NA
j_gene: TRBJ1-5
abundance: NA
v_gene: TRBV28

CDR3nt: TGTGCCAGCAGCATGGACAGGGAGGGAGGGCAGTACTTC
CDR3aa: CASSMDREGGQYF
d_gene: NA
j_gene: TRBJ2-7
abundance: NA
v_gene: TRBV7-2

CDR3nt: TGTGCCTGGAGTGCCCTGACAGGGGCTCGCAATCAGCCCCAGCATTTT
CDR3aa: CAWSALTGARNQPQHF
d_gene: TRBD1
j_gene: TRBJ1-5
abundance: NA
v_gene: TRBV30

CDR3nt: TGCGCCAGCAGCCAAGAAACCCGAGCAGGGAGGAGGGCAACTAATGAAAAACTGTTTTTT
CDR3aa: CASSQETRAGRRATNEKLFF
d_gene: NA
j_gene: TRBJ1-4
abundance: few
v_gene: TRBV4-1

CDR3nt: TGTGCCAGCAGCTTATCTCTGAGCACAGATACGCAGTATTTT
CDR3aa: CASSLSLSTDTQYF
d_gene: NA
j_gene: TRBJ2-3
abundance: NA
v_gene: TRBV11-2